This T cell receptor (beta chain) comes out of a study of PD-1 blockade in classical Hodgkin lymphoma. Only in-frame clones appear in the TCRdb table, and some are missing; sequencing was by immunoSEQ multiplex PCR. Among some 17,000 clones listed, about 80% were seen once. Regarding this clone: Its antigen is undetermined.

Germline CDR1 is MDHEN and CDR2 is SYDVKM. The CDR3 is 14 amino acids. Trimming at V came to 4 bases and at J to 4 bases, leaving 3 bases not matched to a gene. Study-level points and caveats: Reports described newly diagnosed patients as having lower baseline TCR diversity than healthy donors.

There was relapse after autologous stem cell transplantation in every patient, and there was variation in brentuximab vedotin exposure. The sample consisted of peripheral blood mononuclear cells (PBMCs), taken at baseline. The chain recombines TRBV28 with TRBJ2-7; 11 bases fit TRBD2. The TCR comes from a human donor with classical Hodgkin lymphoma. The CDR3 DNA reads as TGTGCCAGCAGTTCAGGGACTAGCGGTTACGAGCAGTACTTC. Translating gives CASSSGTSGYEQYF.